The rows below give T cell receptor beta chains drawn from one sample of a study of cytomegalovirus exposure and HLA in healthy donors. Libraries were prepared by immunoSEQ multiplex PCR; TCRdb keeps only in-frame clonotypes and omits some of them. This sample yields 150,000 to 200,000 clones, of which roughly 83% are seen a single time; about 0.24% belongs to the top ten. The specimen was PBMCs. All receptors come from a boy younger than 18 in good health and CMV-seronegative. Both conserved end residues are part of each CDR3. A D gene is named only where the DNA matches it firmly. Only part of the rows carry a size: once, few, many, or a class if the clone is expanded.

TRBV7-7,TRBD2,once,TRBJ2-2,TGTGCTAGCAGCTCAGAGGGACTAGCGGGAGGGCGTACCGGGGAGCTGTTTTTT,CASSSEGLAGGRTGELFF
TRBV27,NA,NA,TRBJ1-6,TGTGCCAGCGCCCTTGGGGGGAATTCACCCCTCCACTTT,CASALGGNSPLHF
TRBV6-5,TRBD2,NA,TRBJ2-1,TGTGCCAGCAGTTACTCGGAACTAGCGGGGTACAATGAGCAGTTCTTC,CASSYSELAGYNEQFF
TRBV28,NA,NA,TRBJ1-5,TGTGCCAGCACCTTGCGGCAGCAAAATCAGCCCCAGCATTTT,CASTLRQQNQPQHF
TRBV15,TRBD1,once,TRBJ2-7,TGTGCCACCAGCAGTACGACAGGGGGCCTCAAGTACTTC,CATSSTTGGLKYF
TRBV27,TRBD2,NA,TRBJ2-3,TGTGCCAGCAGTTTACCGGGACTAGCGGGAGTTAGGGATACGCAGTATTTT,CASSLPGLAGVRDTQYF
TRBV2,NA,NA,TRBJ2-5,TGTGCCAGCAGAAAGGGAGCACGGCAAGAGACCCAGTACTTC,CASRKGARQETQYF
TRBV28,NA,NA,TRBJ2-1,TGTGCCAGCAGTTCCCCTGTCAGCTCCTACAATGAGCAGTTCTTC,CASSSPVSSYNEQFF
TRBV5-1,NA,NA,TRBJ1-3,TGCGCCAGCAGCTTGGCAGGCCCCCCTGGAAACACCATATATTTT,CASSLAGPPGNTIYF
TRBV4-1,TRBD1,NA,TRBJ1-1,TGCGCCAGCAGCCAAATACCGGGACAGGGAAGGTGGGCTTTCTTT,CASSQIPGQGRWAFF
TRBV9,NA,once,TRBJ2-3,TGTGCCAGCAGCGTATCCCCGGTCGGTCGAGATACGCAGTATTTT,CASSVSPVGRDTQYF
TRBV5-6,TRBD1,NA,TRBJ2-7,TGTGCCAGCAGCCCTGGACAGGGGGCCTACGAGCAGTACTTC,CASSPGQGAYEQYF
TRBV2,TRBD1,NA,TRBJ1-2,TGTGCCAGCAGTAGACAGGGTTACTCGGGCTACACCTTC,CASSRQGYSGYTF
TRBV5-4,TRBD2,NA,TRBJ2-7,TGTGCCAGCAGACCAAGTAGCGGGGGGGGTTCCGAGCAGTACTTC,CASRPSSGGGSEQYF
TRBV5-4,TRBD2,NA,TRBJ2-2,TGTGCCAGCAGCTGGGGACTAGCGTCGAACACCGGGGAGCTGTTTTTT,CASSWGLASNTGELFF
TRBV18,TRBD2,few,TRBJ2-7,TGTGCCAGCTCTGTCACCGGGACTAGCGGTTACGAGCAGTACTTC,CASSVTGTSGYEQYF
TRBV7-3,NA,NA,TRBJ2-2,TGTGCCAGCAGCTCGCCTAGCAAGAACACCGGGGAGCTGTTTTTT,CASSSPSKNTGELFF
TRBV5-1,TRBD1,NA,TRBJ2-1,TGCGCCAGCAGCTCGGGCGGGACAGGGGACAATGAGCAGTTCTTC,CASSSGGTGDNEQFF
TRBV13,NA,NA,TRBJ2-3,TGTGCCAGCAGCCCCCAGGATGCGCAGTATTTT,CASSPQDAQYF
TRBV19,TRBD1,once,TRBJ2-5,TGTGCCAGTAGTTATGGACAGGGGGAAGAGACCCAGTACTTC,CASSYGQGEETQYF
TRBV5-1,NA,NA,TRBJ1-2,TGCGCCAGCAGTGGGGGCCATGGCTACACCTTC,CASSGGHGYTF
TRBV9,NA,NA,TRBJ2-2,TGTGCCAGCAGCGTAGATTCTTCCAGGGTAAACACCGGGGAGCTGTTTTTT,CASSVDSSRVNTGELFF
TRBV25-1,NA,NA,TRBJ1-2,TGTGCCAGCAGCCCCCCAGGGGCTGGCTACACCTTC,CASSPPGAGYTF
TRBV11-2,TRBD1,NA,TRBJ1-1,TGTGCCAGCAGCCTCAGGACAGGGCGAAAGGGGACTGAAGCTTTCTTT,CASSLRTGRKGTEAFF
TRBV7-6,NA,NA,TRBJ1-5,TGTGCCAGCAGCCCCAGGTCCGGTCTGGAAATACCTAATCAGCCCCAGCATTTT,CASSPRSGLEIPNQPQHF
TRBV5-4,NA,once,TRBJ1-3,TGTGCCAGCAGCCTCCGGGCGGGGGCGCGTATCTCTGGAAACACCATATATTTT,CASSLRAGARISGNTIYF
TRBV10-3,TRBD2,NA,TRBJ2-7,TGTGCCATCACTAGTAGCGGGGGCTCATACGAGCAGTACTTC,CAITSSGGSYEQYF
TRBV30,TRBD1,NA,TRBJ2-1,TGTGCCTGGAGTGTAGGACAGGGTACGAATGAGCAGTTCTTC,CAWSVGQGTNEQFF
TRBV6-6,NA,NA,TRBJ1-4,TGTGCCAGCAGTCAGGCGGTCACAGGGGAAAAACTGTTTTTT,CASSQAVTGEKLFF
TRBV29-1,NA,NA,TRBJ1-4,TGCAGCGTTGGCCAAGCCGGAACTAATGAAAAACTGTTTTTT,CSVGQAGTNEKLFF
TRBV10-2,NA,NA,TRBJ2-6,TGCGCCAGCAGTGAGTCGTCTAGCACCTCTGGGGCCAACGTCCTGACTTTC,CASSESSSTSGANVLTF
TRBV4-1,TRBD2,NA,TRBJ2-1,TGCGCCAGCAGCCAGCGGGGGGGGCTCAACAATGAGCAGTTCTTC,CASSQRGGLNNEQFF
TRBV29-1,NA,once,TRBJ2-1,TGCAGCGTCCCCTCACTCGTCGGGGTTCGGAATGAGCAGTTCTTC,CSVPSLVGVRNEQFF
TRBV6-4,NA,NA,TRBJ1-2,TGTGCCAGCAGTGACCAGGGATGGGGTGGCTACACCTTC,CASSDQGWGGYTF
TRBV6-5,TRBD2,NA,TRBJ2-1,TGTGCCAGCAGTTATACGGGAGGGACGTACAATGAGCAGTTCTTC,CASSYTGGTYNEQFF
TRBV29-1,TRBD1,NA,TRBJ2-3,TGCAGCGTTCGACGACCGGGACAGGGGGCAGTAGATACGCAGTATTTT,CSVRRPGQGAVDTQYF
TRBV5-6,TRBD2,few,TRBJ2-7,TGTGCCAGCAGCTTAAGACTAGCGGGAGGCCCGAGCTCCTACGAGCAGTACTTC,CASSLRLAGGPSSYEQYF
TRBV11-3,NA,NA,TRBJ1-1,TGTGCCAGCAGCTTAAGGGGATCGGCTGAAGCTTTCTTT,CASSLRGSAEAFF
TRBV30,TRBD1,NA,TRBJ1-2,TGTGCCTGGAGTGAACCCGGGACAGGGTACTTCTCTGATGGCTACACCTTC,CAWSEPGTGYFSDGYTF
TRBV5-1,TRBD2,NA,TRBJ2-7,TGCGCCAGCAGCCCGGGACTAGCGGCGACCTACGAGCAGTACTTC,CASSPGLAATYEQYF
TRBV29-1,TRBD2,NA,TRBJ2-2,TGCAGCACGTTGTCGGGAGGGCCAACCGGGGAGCTGTTTTTT,CSTLSGGPTGELFF
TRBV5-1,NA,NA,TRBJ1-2,TGCGCCAGCAGCCCGCGGCGGGGAGGATTTAATGACTATGGCTACACCTTC,CASSPRRGGFNDYGYTF
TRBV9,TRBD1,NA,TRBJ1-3,TGTGCCAGCAACGGCCCAGACAGGGGGCCAGGAAACACCATATATTTT,CASNGPDRGPGNTIYF
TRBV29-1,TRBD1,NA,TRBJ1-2,TGCAGCGTTTCCTACAGGGGGTGGTATGGCTACACCTTC,CSVSYRGWYGYTF
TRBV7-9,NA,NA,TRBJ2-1,TGTGCCAGCAGCCCCCTAGATGAGCAGTTCTTC,CASSPLDEQFF
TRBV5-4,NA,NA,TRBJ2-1,TGTGCCAGCAGCTTGGGAGAGGGCGTCCTAGACGAGCAGTTCTTC,CASSLGEGVLDEQFF
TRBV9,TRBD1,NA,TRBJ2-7,TGTGCCAGCAGCTTGGGGACAGATCCCTACGAGCAGTACTTC,CASSLGTDPYEQYF
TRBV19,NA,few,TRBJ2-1,TGTGCCAGTAGTACACTAGGGTCACAATCGAGTGAGCAGTTCTTC,CASSTLGSQSSEQFF
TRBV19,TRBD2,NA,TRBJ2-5,TGTGCCAGTAGTATACCGGGACTAGCGGGAGTGGGTGAGACCCAGTACTTC,CASSIPGLAGVGETQYF
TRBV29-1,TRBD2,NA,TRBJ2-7,TGCAGCGTATGGACTAGCGGGAGAGGGTACGAGCAGTACTTC,CSVWTSGRGYEQYF
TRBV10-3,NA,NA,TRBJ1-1,TGTGCCACGGCTCAGGACAGTAACACTGAAGCTTTCTTT,CATAQDSNTEAFF
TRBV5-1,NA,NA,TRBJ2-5,TGCGCCAGCAGCTCGCGGGCCTTAGAGACCCAGTACTTC,CASSSRALETQYF
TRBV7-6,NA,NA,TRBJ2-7,TGTGCCAGCAGCTTAGTTGGCACCTCCTACGAGCAGTACTTC,CASSLVGTSYEQYF
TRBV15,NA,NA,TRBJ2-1,TGTGCCACCAGCAGAGAAGGGGGGGGTGTTAATGAGCAGTTCTTC,CATSREGGGVNEQFF
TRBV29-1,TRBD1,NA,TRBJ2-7,TGCAGCGTTGCCCTAGGGACAGGCTACGAGCAGTACTTC,CSVALGTGYEQYF